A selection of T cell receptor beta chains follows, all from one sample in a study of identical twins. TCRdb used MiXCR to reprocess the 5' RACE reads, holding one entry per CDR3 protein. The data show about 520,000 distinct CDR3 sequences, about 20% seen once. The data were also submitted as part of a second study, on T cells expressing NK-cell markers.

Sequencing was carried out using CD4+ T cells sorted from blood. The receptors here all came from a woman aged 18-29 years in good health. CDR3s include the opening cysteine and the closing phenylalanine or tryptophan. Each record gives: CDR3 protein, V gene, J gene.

CDR3: CASRTGTQEKLFF; V: TRBV12-3/TRBV12-4; J: TRBJ1-4
CDR3: CAISLGGGYNEQFF; V: TRBV10-3; J: TRBJ2-1
CDR3: CASSSSLGLEPQQETQYF; V: TRBV11-2; J: TRBJ2-5
CDR3: CASSRQGAGKVKEQYF; V: TRBV27; J: TRBJ2-7
CDR3: CASSPEGGRSTDTQYF; V: TRBV18; J: TRBJ2-3
CDR3: CASSVGRDTEAFF; V: TRBV5-1; J: TRBJ1-1
CDR3: CASSLILGQGAELSEAFF; V: TRBV5-6; J: TRBJ1-1
CDR3: CASSLHGLEDTEAFF; V: TRBV6-1; J: TRBJ1-1
CDR3: CASSELLSGNTIYF; V: TRBV2; J: TRBJ1-3
CDR3: CASSSVQQTSRVGELFF; V: TRBV7-6; J: TRBJ2-2
CDR3: CASSPPSGHGPLNEQFF; V: TRBV18; J: TRBJ2-1
CDR3: CATSTRNNEQFF; V: TRBV15; J: TRBJ2-1
CDR3: CASSQYLIKGGPNTGELFF; V: TRBV4-1; J: TRBJ2-2
CDR3: CASEKETQYF; V: TRBV6-2/TRBV6-3; J: TRBJ2-5
CDR3: CASSLVGTGFSNEQFF; V: TRBV7-2; J: TRBJ2-1
CDR3: CASTSGGLANTGELFF; V: TRBV12-3/TRBV12-4; J: TRBJ2-2
CDR3: CASRNFGELFF; V: TRBV6-2/TRBV6-3; J: TRBJ2-2
CDR3: CASSPEGRTNQPQHF; V: TRBV12-3/TRBV12-4; J: TRBJ1-5
CDR3: CASSPRVAETQYF; V: TRBV5-1; J: TRBJ2-5
CDR3: CASSYSSGQNTGELFF; V: TRBV6-2/TRBV6-3; J: TRBJ2-2
CDR3: CASSSRAGRYTEAFF; V: TRBV6-2/TRBV6-3; J: TRBJ1-1
CDR3: CASSLLHGTSGKLFF; V: TRBV5-1; J: TRBJ2-2
CDR3: CASSLASGTYNEQFF; V: TRBV7-2; J: TRBJ2-1
CDR3: CSARDRASGVGNEQYF; V: TRBV20-1; J: TRBJ2-7
CDR3: CSALKELNTGELFF; V: TRBV20-1; J: TRBJ2-2
CDR3: CASSLRPGLAGGPEYNEQFF; V: TRBV11-1; J: TRBJ2-1
CDR3: CASSPLGRGLRSPLHF; V: TRBV6-1; J: TRBJ1-6